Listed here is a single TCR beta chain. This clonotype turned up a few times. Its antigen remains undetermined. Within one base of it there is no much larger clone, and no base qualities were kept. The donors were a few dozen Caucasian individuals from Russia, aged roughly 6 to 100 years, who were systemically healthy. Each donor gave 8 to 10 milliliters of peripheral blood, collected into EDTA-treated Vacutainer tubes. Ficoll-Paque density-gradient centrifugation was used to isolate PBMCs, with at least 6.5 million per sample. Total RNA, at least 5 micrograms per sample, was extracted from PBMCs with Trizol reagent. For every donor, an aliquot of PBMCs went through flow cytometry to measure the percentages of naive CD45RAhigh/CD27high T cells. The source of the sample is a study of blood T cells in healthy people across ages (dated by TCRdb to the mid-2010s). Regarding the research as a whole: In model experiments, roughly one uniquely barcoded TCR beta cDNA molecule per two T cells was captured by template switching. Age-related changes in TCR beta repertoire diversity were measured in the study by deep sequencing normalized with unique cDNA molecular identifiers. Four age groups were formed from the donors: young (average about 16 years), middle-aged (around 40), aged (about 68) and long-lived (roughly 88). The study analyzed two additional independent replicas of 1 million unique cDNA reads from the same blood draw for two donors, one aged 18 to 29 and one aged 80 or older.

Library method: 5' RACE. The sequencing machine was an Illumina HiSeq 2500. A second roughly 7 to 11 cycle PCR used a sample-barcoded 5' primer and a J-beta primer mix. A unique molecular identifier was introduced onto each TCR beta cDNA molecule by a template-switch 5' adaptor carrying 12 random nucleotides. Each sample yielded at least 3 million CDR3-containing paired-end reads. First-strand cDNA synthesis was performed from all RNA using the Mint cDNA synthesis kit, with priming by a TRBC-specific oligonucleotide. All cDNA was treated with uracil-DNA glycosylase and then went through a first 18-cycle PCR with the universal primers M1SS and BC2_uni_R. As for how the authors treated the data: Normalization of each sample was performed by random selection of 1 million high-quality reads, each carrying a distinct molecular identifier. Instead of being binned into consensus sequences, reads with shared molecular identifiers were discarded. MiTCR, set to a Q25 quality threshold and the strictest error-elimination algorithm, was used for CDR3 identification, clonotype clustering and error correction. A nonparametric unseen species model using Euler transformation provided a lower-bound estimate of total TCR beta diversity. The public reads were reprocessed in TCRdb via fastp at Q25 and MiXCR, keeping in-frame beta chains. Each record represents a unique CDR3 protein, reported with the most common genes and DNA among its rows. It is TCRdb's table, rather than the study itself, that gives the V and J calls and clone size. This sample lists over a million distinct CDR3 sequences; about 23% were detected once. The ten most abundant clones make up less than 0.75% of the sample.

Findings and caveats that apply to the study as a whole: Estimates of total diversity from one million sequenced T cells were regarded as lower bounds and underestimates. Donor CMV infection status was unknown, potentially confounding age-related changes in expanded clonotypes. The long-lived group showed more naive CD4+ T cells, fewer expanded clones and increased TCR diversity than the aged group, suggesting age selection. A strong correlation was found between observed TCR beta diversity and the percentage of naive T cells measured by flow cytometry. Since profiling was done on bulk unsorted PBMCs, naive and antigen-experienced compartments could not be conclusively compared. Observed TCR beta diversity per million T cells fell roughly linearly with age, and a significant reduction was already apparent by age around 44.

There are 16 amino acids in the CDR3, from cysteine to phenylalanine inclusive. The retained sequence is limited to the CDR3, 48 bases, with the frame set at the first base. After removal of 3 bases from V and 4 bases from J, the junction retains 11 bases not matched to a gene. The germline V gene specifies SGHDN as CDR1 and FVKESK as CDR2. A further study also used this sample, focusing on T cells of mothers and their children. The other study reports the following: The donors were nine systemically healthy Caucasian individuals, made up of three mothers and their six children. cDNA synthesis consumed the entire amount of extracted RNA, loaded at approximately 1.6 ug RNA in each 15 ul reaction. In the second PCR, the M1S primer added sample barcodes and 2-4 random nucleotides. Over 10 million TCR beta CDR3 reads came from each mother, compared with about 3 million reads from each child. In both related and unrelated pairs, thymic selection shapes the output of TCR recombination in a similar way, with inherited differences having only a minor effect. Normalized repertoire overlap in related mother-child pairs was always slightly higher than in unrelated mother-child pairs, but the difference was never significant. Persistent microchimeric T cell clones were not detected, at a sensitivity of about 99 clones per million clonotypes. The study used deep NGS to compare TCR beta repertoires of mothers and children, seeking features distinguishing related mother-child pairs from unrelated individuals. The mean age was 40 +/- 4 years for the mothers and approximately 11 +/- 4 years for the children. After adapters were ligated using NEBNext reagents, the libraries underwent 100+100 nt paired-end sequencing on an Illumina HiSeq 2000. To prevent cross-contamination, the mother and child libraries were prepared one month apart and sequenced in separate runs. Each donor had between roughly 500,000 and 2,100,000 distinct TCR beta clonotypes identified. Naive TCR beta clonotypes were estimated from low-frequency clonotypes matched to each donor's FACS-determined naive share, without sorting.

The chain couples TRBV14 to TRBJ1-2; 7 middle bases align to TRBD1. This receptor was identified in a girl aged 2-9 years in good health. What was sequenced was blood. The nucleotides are TGTGCCAGCAGCCACCGACAGGGTCGGGTGGTCTATGGCTACACCTTC. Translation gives CASSHRQGRVVYGYTF.